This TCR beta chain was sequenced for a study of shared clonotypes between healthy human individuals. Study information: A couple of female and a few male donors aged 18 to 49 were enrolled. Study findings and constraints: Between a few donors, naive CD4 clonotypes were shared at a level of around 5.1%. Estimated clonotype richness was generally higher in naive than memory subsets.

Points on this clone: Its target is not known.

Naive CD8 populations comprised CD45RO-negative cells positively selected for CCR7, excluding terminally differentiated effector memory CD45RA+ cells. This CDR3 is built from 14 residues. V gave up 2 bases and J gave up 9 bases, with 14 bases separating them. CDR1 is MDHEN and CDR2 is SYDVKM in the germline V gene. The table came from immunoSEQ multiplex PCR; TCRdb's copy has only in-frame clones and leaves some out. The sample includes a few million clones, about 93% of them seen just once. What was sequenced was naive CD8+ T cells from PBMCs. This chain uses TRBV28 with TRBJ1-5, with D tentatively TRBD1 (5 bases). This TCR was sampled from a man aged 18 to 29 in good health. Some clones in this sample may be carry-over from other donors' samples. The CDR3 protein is CASSLTGRLGPQHF. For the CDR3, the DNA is TGTGCCAGCAGTTTAACGGGACGGTTGGGGCCCCAGCATTTT. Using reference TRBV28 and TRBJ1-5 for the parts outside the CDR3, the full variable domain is DVKVTQSSRYLVKRTGEKVFLECVQDMDHENMFWYRQDPGLGLRLIYFSYDVKMKEKGDIPEGYSVSREKKERFSLILESASTNQTSMYLCASSLTGRLGPQHFGDGTRLSIL.